Below are 15 T cell receptor beta chains sequenced from a single sample in a study of low-dose radiotherapy and immunotherapy resistance in tumors. Alpha- and beta-chain coverage of first-strand cDNA came from TRAV- and TRBV-specific primers. TCR amplification involved about 19 PCR cycles with a constant-region primer and V-primer adapter. In TCRdb, the reads were re-called with MiXCR into one record per CDR3 protein. The sample consists of fewer than 20,000 distinct CDR3 sequences, less than 85% of them appearing once. The receptors derive from a human donor with advanced metastatic prostate, ovarian, gallbladder or colorectal cancer (not recorded which). This table probably holds off-target reads from a library built for another chain.

The V and J genes are TRBV4-2 and TRBJ1-2; TRBD1 matches 7 bases. CDR3 size: 14 residues. V lost 3 bases, J lost 4 bases, and 5 bases stayed unmatched. Per the germline V gene, CDR1 is LGHNA and CDR2 is YNFKEQ. The CDR3 DNA sequence: TGTGCCAGCAGCCAGGCTTGGGACAGCTATGGCTACACCTTC. Its translation: CASSQAWDSYGYTF.

The gene calls are TRBV6-2 or TRBV6-3 and TRBJ2-1, with D perhaps matching TRBD2 (5 bases). Germline CDR1 is MNHEY and CDR2 is SVGEGT. Trimming removed 2 bases from V and 8 bases from J, with 16 bases in between. This CDR3 is built from 15 residues. The CDR3 DNA is TGTGCCAGCAGTTACGTCAAGGTGGGAGCGGATGAGCAGTTCTTC. Its protein product is CASSYVKVGADEQFF.

The chain joins TRBV7-2 to TRBJ1-2, with D perhaps TRBD1 (6 bases). V was shortened by 4 bases and J by 8 bases, with 23 bases between the two germline ends. The germline gives CDR1 SGHTA, CDR2 FQGNSA. The CDR3 loop spans 16 amino acids. The CDR3 spells CASSSAPGPAGQGYTF. In nucleotides, the CDR3 is TGTGCCAGCAGCTCAGCCCCGGGTCCGGCGGGACAAGGCTACACCTTC.

The rearrangement joins TRBV12-3 or TRBV12-4 to TRBJ1-4; a possible D gene is TRBD1 (5 bases). This CDR3 contains 15 residues. Trimming stripped 3 bases from V and 8 bases from J, with 16 bases between. CDR3 sequence (DNA): TGTGCCAGCAGTTTCGGGTCGGGGGTGGGAGAAAAACTGTTTTTT. As protein: CASSFGSGVGEKLFF.

The CDR3 nucleotides read TGTGCCATCAGTGAAGAGATTTTGAGACCCCAGTACTTC. Its translation: CAISEEILRPQYF. The rearrangement links TRBV10-3 to TRBJ2-5; D is undetermined. The germline V and J ends were trimmed by 3 bases and 9 bases, with 14 bases remaining between them. Germline V gene lookup returns CDR1 ENHRY and CDR2 SYGVKD. The CDR3 runs to 13 residues.

This clonotype was recorded a few times. This sequence joins TRBV9 and TRBJ2-5; no clear D. The CDR3 totals 15 residues. Germline V gene lookup returns CDR1 SGDLS and CDR2 YYNGEE. V was cut by 0 bases and J by 2 bases, with 11 bases left in between. The DNA for the CDR3 is TGTGCCAGCAGCGTAGTAGGACGCCCTCAAGAGACCCAGTACTTC. Amino acid sequence: CASSVVGRPQETQYF.

This chain uses TRBV4-1 with TRBJ2-1; D is ambiguous. Between the trimmed V and J ends, which lost 4 bases and 14 bases, there was a span of 15 bases. Germline V gene sequence: CDR1 MGHRA, CDR2 YSYEKL. This CDR3 has 12 amino acids. The chain's CDR3 is CASSRGEVSEFF. CDR3 DNA sequence: TGCGCCAGCAGCCGCGGAGAGGTTTCTGAGTTCTTC.

The chain recombines TRBV28 with TRBJ1-5; possibly TRBD1 for D (6 bases). CDR3 length equals 16 residues. Trimming left V 2 bases short and J 0 bases short, with 11 bases between. CDR1 is MDHEN and CDR2 is SYDVKM in the germline V gene. CDR3 coding DNA: TGTGCCAGCAGTTTACGGGGGGCATATAGCAATCAGCCCCAGCATTTT. Translation: CASSLRGAYSNQPQHF. The full variable domain, in which reference TRBV28 and TRBJ1-5 provide the parts outside the CDR3, is DVKVTQSSRYLVKRTGEKVFLECVQDMDHENMFWYRQDPGLGLRLIYFSYDVKMKEKGDIPEGYSVSREKKERFSLILESASTNQTSMYLCASSLRGAYSNQPQHFGDGTRLSIL.

The chain employs TRBV24-1 and TRBJ2-1; D unclear. CDR1 is KGHDR and CDR2 is SFDVKD in the germline V gene. Trimming pared 5 bases from V and 9 bases from J, leaving 10 bases between. This CDR3 is built from 12 residues. The CDR3 loop reads CATSVGTGEQFF. The CDR3 nucleotides read TGTGCCACCAGTGTGGGTACGGGTGAGCAGTTCTTC.

The chain couples TRBV6-6 to TRBJ1-6, with 9 bases identical to TRBD1. J gave up 8 bases and V 6 bases, and 11 bases lay outside the gene matches. The CDR3 consists of 16 residues. Germline assignment: CDR1 MNHNY and CDR2 SVGAGI (reference sequence). The CDR3 is CASSEEQGAPYSPLHF. The CDR3 coding sequence is TGTGCCAGCAGCGAAGAACAGGGGGCGCCTTATTCACCCCTCCACTTT.

The chain is built from TRBV28 and TRBJ1-6, with 10 nucleotides matching TRBD1. CDR3 length equals 15 residues. The ends lost 4 bases at V and 5 bases at J; junction bases unmatched: 2. The V gene's germline CDR1 is MDHEN and CDR2 SYDVKM. The CDR3 spells CASSYGTGDNSPLHF. CDR3 DNA sequence: TGTGCCAGCAGTTATGGGACAGGGGATAATTCACCCCTCCACTTT.

This rearrangement joins TRBV7-8 to TRBJ2-3, with 8 nucleotides matching TRBD1. CDR1 and CDR2 from the germline V gene are SGHVS and FQNEAQ. V was clipped by 2 bases and J by 7 bases; unmatched bases: 11. CDR3 length equals 16 residues. Here the CDR3 reads CASSLLPTGDRHTQYF. In DNA form, the CDR3 reads TGTGCCAGCAGCTTACTCCCGACAGGGGATAGACATACGCAGTATTTT.

A few counts support this clonotype. The genes are TRBV28 and TRBJ1-4; no reliable D call. CDR1 and CDR2 from the germline V gene are MDHEN and SYDVKM. CDR3 length equals 15 residues. The V end was cut by 3 bases, the J end by 0 bases, with 8 bases between. The CDR3 loop reads CASSFFPATNEKLFF. The CDR3 nucleotides read TGTGCCAGCAGTTTCTTCCCTGCAACTAATGAAAAACTGTTTTTT.

The genes are TRBV9 and TRBJ1-1; a possible D gene is TRBD1 (5 bases). Germline CDR1 and CDR2: SGDLS and YYNGEE. The V end lost 0 bases, the J end lost 0 bases, and 9 bases lay between the germline ends. CDR3 length: 15 residues. The CDR3 is CASSVGQIMNTEAFF. The CDR3, as DNA: TGTGCCAGCAGCGTAGGACAGATCATGAACACTGAAGCTTTCTTT.

The chain is built from TRBV29-1 and TRBJ2-5, with TRBD2 matching 10 bases. The CDR3 consists of 16 residues. V lost 0 bases, J lost 4 bases, and 8 bases stayed unmatched. The germline V gene has CDR1 SQVTM and CDR2 ANQGSEA. The CDR3 region has the DNA TGCAGCGTTGAAGACTGGGCTAGCGGGAGACCAGAGACCCAGTACTTC. It codes for CSVEDWASGRPETQYF.